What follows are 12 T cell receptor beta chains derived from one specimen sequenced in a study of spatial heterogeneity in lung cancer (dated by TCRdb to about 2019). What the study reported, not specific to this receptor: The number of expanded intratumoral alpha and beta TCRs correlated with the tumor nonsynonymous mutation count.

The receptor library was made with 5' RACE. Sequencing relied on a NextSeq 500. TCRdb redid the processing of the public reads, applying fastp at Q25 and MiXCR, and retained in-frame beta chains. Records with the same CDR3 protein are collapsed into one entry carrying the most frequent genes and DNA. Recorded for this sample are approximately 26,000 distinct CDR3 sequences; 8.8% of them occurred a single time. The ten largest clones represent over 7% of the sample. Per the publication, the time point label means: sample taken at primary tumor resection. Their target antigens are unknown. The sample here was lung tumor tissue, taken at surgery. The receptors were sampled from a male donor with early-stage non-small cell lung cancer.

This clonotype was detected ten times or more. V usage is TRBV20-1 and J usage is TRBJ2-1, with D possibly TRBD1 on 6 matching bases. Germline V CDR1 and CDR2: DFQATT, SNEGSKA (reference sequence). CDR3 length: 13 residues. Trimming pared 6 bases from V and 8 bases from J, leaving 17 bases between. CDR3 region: CSAWGPQQYEQFF. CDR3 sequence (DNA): TGCAGTGCCTGGGGGCCCCAGCAGTATGAGCAGTTCTTC.

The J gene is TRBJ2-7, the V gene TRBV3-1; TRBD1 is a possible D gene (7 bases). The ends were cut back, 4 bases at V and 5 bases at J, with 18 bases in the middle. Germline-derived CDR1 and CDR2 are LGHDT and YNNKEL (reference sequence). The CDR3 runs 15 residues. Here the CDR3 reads CASSLGQVGGNEQYF. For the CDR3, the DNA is TGTGCCAGCAGCCTCGGACAGGTCGGGGGCAACGAGCAGTACTTC.

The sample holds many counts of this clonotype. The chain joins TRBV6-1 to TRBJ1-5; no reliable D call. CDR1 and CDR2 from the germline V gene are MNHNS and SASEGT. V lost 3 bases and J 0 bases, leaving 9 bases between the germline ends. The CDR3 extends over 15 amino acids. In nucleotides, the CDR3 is TGTGCCAGCAGTGAGTGGCGGCGTAGCAATCAGCCCCAGCATTTT. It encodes CASSEWRRSNQPQHF.

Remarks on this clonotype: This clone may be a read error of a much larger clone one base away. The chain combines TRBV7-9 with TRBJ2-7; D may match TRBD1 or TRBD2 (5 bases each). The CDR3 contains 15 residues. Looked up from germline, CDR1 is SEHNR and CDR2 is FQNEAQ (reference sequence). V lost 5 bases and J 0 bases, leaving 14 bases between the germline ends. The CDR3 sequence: CASSPSGRSSYEQYF. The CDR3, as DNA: TGTGCCAGCAGCCCCTCGGGACGTAGCTCCTACGAGCAGTACTTC.

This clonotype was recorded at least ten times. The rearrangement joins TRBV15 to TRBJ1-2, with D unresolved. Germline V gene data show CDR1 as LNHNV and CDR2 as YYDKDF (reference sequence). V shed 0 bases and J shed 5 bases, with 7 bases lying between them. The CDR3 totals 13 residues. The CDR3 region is CATSREVGYGYTF. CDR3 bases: TGTGCCACCAGCAGAGAAGTAGGGTATGGCTACACCTTC.

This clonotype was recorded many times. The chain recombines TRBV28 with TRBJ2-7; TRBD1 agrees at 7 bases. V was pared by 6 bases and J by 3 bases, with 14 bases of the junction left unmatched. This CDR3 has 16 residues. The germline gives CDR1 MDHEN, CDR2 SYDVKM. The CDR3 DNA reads TGTGCCAGCAGAAATCCATCACCGGGACAGAACTACGAGCAGTACTTC. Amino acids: CASRNPSPGQNYEQYF.

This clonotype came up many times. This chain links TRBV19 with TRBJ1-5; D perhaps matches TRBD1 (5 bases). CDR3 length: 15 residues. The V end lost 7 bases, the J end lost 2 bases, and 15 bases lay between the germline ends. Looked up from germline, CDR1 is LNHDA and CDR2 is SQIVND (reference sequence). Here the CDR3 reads CASTGGTARNQPQHF. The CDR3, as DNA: TGTGCCAGTACCGGTGGGACGGCCCGCAATCAGCCCCAGCATTTT.

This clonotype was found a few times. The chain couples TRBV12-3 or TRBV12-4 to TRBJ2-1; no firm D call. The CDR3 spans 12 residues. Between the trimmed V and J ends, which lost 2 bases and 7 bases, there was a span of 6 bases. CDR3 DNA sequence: TGTGCCAGCAGTTTATCCCTAAATGAGCAGTTCTTC. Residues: CASSLSLNEQFF.

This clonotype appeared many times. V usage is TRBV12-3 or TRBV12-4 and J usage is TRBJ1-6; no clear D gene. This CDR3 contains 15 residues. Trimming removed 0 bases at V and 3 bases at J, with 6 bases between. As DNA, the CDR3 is TGTGCCAGCAGTTTAGCGAGGAACTATAATTCACCCCTCCACTTT. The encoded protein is CASSLARNYNSPLHF.

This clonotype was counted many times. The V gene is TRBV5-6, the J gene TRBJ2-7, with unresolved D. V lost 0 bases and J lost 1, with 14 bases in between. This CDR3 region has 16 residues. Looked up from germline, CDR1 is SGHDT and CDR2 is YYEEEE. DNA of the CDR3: TGTGCCAGCAGCTTGGGCAGACGATTAACATCCTACGAGCAGTACTTC. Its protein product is CASSLGRRLTSYEQYF.

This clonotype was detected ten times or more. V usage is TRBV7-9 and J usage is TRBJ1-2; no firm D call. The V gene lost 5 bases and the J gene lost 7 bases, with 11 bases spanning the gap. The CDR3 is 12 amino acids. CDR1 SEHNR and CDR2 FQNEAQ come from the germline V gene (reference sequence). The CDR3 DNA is TGTGCCAGCAGCCAGAGTAGGGTTGGCTACACCTTC. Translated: CASSQSRVGYTF.

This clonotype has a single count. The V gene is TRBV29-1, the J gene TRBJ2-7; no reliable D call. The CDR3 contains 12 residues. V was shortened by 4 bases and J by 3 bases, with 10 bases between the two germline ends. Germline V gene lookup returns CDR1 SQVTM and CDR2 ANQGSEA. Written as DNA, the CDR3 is TGCAGCGTTGGTGGGCAGAACTACGAGCAGTACTTC. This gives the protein CSVGGQNYEQYF.